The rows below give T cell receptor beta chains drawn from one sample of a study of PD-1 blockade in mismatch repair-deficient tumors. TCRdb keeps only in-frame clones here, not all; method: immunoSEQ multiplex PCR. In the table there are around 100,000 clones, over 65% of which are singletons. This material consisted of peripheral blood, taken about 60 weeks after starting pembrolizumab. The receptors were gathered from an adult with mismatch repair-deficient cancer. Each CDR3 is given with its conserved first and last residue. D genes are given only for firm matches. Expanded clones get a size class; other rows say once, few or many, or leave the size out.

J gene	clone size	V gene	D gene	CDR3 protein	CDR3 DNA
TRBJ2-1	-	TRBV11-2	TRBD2	CASGTSGRNNEQFF	TGTGCCAGCGGCACTAGCGGGAGGAACAATGAGCAGTTCTTC
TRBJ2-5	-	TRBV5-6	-	CASSRAEETQYF	TGTGCCAGCAGCCGGGCAGAAGAGACCCAGTACTTC
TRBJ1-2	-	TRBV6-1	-	CASSEGLGLANYGYTF	TGTGCCAGCAGTGAGGGACTTGGATTGGCTAACTATGGCTACACCTTC
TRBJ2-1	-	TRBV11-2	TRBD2	CASSWTSGRYEQFF	TGTGCCAGCAGCTGGACTAGCGGGAGGTATGAGCAGTTCTTC
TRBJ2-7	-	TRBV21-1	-	CASRTIPFTGAPPTYPGEQYF	TGTGCCAGCAGGACTATCCCTTTCACAGGGGCCCCCCCCACATACCCGGGCGAGCAGTACTTC
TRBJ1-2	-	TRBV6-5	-	CASSYWGEWGYTF	TGTGCCAGCAGTTACTGGGGGGAATGGGGCTACACCTTC
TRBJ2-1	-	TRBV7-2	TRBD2	CATQREGEQFF	TGTGCCACACAGCGGGAGGGTGAGCAGTTCTTC
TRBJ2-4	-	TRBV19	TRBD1	CASSSMGTGLAKNIQYF	TGTGCCAGTAGTTCGATGGGGACAGGTTTAGCCAAAAACATTCAGTACTTC
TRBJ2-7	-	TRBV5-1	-	CASSWAEGGIPYEQYF	TGCGCCAGCAGCTGGGCGGAAGGGGGAATTCCCTACGAGCAGTACTTC
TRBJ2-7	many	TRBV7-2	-	CASSLVSGAGEQYF	TGTGCCAGCAGCTTAGTTTCTGGGGCGGGCGAGCAGTACTTC
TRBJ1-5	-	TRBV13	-	CASSLNPGYSNQPQHF	TGTGCCAGCAGCTTAAACCCAGGATATAGCAATCAGCCCCAGCATTTT
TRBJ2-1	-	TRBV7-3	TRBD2	CASRSGDSGSPHNEQFF	TGTGCCAGCAGATCCGGTGATAGCGGGAGTCCCCACAATGAGCAGTTCTTC
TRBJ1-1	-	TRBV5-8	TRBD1	CASSLAGTGYTEAFF	TGTGCCAGCAGCTTGGCAGGGACAGGCTACACTGAAGCTTTCTTT
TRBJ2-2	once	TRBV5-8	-	CASSLGTSNTGELFF	TGTGCCAGCAGCTTGGGGACAAGCAACACCGGGGAGCTGTTTTTT
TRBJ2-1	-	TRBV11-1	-	CASSFYNEQFF	TGTGCCAGCAGCTTCTACAATGAGCAGTTCTTC
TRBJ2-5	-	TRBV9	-	CASSPEGTMKDAQYF	TGCGCCAGCAGCCCGGAGGGGACCATGAAAGACGCCCAGTACTTC
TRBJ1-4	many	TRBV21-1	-	CASSKGAHSEEKLFF	TGTGCCAGCAGCAAAGGAGCACACTCAGAGGAAAAACTGTTTTTT
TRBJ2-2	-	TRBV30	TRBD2	CAWSVLGLAGALSTGELFF	TGTGCCTGGAGTGTACTGGGTCTAGCGGGAGCTCTAAGCACCGGGGAGCTGTTTTTT
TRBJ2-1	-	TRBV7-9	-	CASSFIDYNEQFF	TGTGCCAGCAGCTTTATAGATTACAATGAGCAGTTCTTC
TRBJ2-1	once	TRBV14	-	CASSRFSASSYNEQFF	TGTGCCAGCAGCCGTTTTAGCGCCAGCTCCTACAATGAGCAGTTCTTC
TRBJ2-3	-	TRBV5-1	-	CASSGEGRVFTDTQYF	TGCGCCAGCAGCGGAGAGGGGCGGGTTTTCACAGATACGCAGTATTTT
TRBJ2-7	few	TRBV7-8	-	CASSLVSGAGEQYF	TGTGCCAGCAGCTTAGTTTCTGGGGCGGGCGAGCAGTACTTC
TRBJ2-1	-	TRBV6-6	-	CASSFGTNEQFF	TGTGCCAGCAGTTTCGGAACGAATGAGCAGTTCTTC
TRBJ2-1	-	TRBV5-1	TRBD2	CASSPYSGSNNEQFF	TGCGCCAGCAGTCCTTATAGCGGGAGCAACAATGAGCAGTTCTTC
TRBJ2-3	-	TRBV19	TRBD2	CASSRGSGRFSTDTQYF	TGTGCCAGTAGTAGGGGTAGCGGGAGGTTTAGCACAGATACGCAGTATTTT
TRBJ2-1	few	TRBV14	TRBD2	CASSQGLQREPFF	TGTGCCAGCAGCCAAGGTCTCCAGCGGGAGCCGTTCTTC
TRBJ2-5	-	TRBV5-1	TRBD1	CASSLMTGEETQYF	TGCGCCAGCAGCTTAATGACAGGGGAAGAGACCCAGTACTTC
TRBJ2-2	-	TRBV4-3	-	CASSQGVGQSGELFF	TGCGCCAGCAGCCAAGGAGTAGGGCAAAGCGGGGAGCTGTTTTTT
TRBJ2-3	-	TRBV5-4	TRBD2	CASSYRLAGGTDTQYF	TGTGCCAGCAGCTATAGACTAGCGGGGGGGACAGATACGCAGTATTTT
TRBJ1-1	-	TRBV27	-	CASSLYIGLNTEAFF	TGTGCCAGCAGTTTATATATCGGATTGAACACTGAAGCTTTCTTT
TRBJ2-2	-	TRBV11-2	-	CASSLGAAGELFF	TGTGCCAGCAGCTTGGGGGCGGCCGGGGAGCTGTTTTTT
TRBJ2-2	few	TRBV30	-	CAWSRKQGGNTGELFF	TGTGCCTGGAGTCGCAAGCAGGGGGGGAACACCGGGGAGCTGTTTTTT
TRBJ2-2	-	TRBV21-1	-	CASSKSGTSRDTGELFF	TGTGCCAGCAGCAAATCCGGGACTAGCAGGGACACCGGGGAGCTGTTTTTT
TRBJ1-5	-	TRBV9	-	CASSVDDGRNQPQHF	TGTGCCAGCAGCGTAGACGACGGACGGAATCAGCCCCAGCATTTT
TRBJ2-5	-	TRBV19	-	CASSIDPGTKTQYF	TGTGCCAGTAGTATAGATCCGGGTACGAAGACCCAGTACTTC
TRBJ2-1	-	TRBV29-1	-	CSVGDGYNEQFF	TGCAGCGTTGGTGACGGATACAATGAGCAGTTCTTC
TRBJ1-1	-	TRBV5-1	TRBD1	CASSLVGQGDTEAFF	TGCGCCAGCAGCTTGGTAGGACAGGGAGACACTGAAGCTTTCTTT
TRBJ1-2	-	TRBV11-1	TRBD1	CASSSRDRPYGYTF	TGTGCCAGCAGCTCCCGGGACAGACCCTATGGCTACACCTTC
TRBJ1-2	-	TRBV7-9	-	CASSLLGMETVANYGYTF	TGTGCCAGCAGCTTACTCGGAATGGAGACCGTGGCTAACTATGGCTACACCTTC
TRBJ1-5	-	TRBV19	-	CASRSGSYNQPQHF	TGTGCCAGTAGATCAGGGTCCTACAATCAGCCCCAGCATTTT
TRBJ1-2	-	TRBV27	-	CASSRLQGNYGYTF	TGTGCCAGCAGTCGTTTACAGGGCAACTATGGCTACACCTTC
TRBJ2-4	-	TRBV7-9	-	CASSPRLAKNIQYF	TGTGCCAGCAGCCCCAGGCTAGCCAAAAACATTCAGTACTTC
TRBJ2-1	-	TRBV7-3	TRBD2	CASSKRVAGGPNEQFF	TGTGCCAGCAGCAAGAGAGTAGCGGGAGGGCCCAATGAGCAGTTCTTC
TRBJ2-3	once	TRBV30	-	CAWSSEGFSRDTQYF	TGTGCCTGGAGTAGTGAAGGGTTTAGTAGGGATACGCAGTATTTT
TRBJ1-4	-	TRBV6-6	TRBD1	CASSLRDSPNEKLFF	TGTGCCAGCAGCCTCCGGGACAGTCCTAATGAAAAACTGTTTTTT
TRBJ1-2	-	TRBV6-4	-	CASSAGDLNYGYTF	TGTGCCAGCAGTGCAGGGGATTTAAACTATGGCTACACCTTC
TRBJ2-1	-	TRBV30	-	CAWSGASFAQFF	TGTGCCTGGAGTGGAGCCTCTTTTGCGCAGTTCTTC
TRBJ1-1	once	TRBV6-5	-	CASSWGGAPEAFF	TGTGCCAGCAGTTGGGGGGGGGCGCCTGAAGCTTTCTTT
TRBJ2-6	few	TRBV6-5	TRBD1	CASSSQGASGANVLTF	TGTGCCAGCAGTTCGCAGGGGGCTTCTGGGGCCAACGTCCTGACTTTC
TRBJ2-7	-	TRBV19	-	CASSSAAYSTDEQYF	TGTGCCAGTAGCTCAGCGGCCTATAGCACGGACGAGCAGTACTTC